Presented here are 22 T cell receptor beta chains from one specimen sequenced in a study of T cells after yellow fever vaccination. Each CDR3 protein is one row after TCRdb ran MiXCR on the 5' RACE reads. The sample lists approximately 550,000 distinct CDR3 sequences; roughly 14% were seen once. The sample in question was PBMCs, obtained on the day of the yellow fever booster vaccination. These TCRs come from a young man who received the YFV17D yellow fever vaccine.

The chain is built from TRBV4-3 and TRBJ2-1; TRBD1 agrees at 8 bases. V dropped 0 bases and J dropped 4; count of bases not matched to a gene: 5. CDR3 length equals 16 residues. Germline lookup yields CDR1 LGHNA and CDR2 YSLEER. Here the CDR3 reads CASSQESGQGYNEQFF. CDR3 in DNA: TGCGCCAGCAGCCAAGAATCAGGACAGGGTTACAATGAGCAGTTCTTC.

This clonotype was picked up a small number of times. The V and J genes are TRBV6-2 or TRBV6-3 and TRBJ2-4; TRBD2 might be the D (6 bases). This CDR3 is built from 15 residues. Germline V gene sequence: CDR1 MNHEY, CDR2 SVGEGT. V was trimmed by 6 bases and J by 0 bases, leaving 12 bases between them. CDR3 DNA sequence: TGTGCCAGCAGCCCCGGGCGGGGAGCCAAAAACATTCAGTACTTC. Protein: CASSPGRGAKNIQYF.

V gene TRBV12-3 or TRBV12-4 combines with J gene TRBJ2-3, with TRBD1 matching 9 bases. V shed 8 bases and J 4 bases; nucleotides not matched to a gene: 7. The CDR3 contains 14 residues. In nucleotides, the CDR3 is TGTGCCAGCGCGAGACAGGGGGTAGCAGATACGCAGTATTTT. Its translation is CASARQGVADTQYF.

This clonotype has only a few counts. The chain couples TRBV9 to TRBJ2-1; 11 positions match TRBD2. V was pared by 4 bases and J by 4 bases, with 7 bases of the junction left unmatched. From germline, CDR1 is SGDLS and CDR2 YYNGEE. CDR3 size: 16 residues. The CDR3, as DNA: TGTGCCAGCAGCCGCACTAGCGGGAGTTGGTACAATGAGCAGTTCTTC. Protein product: CASSRTSGSWYNEQFF.

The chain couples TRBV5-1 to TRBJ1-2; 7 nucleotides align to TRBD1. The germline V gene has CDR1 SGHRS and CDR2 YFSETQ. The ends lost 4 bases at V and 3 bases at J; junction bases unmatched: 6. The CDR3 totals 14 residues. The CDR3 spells CASSPGQRYYGYTF. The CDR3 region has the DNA TGCGCCAGCAGCCCGGGACAGCGATACTATGGCTACACCTTC.

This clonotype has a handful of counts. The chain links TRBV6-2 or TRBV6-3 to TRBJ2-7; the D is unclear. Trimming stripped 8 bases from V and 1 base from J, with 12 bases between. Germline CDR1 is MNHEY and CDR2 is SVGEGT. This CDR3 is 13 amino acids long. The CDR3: CASSETASYEQYF. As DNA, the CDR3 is TGTGCCAGCTCCGAAACAGCTTCCTACGAGCAGTACTTC.

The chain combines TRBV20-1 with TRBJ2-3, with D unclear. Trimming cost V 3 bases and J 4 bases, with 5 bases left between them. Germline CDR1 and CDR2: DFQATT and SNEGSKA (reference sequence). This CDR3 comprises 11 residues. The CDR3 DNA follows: TGCAGTGCTAGGCCATCAGATACGCAGTATTTT. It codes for CSARPSDTQYF.

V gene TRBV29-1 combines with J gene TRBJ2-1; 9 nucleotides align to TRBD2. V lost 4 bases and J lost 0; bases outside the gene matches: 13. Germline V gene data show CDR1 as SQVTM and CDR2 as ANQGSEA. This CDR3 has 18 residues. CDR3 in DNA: TGCAGCGTTGCCGGGAGGGCAGGTAGCGGGAGCTCCTACAATGAGCAGTTCTTC. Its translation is CSVAGRAGSGSSYNEQFF.

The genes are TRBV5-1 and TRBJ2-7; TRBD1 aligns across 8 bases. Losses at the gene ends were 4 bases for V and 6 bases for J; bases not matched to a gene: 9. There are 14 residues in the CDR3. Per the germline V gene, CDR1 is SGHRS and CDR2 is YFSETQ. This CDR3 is CASSLTGEFSEQYF. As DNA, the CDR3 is TGCGCCAGCAGCCTGACAGGGGAGTTCTCCGAGCAGTACTTC.

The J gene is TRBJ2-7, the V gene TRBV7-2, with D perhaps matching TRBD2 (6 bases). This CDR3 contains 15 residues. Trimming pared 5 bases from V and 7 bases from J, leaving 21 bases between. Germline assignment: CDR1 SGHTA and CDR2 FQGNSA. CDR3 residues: CASSTPGLSTGEQYF. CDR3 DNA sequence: TGTGCCAGCAGCACACCGGGACTCTCTACGGGGGAGCAGTACTTC.

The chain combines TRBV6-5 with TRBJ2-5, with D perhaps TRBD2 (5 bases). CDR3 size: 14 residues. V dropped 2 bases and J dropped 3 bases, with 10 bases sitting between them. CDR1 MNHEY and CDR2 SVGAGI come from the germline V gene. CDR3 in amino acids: CASSYDPAEETQYF. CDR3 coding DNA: TGTGCCAGCAGTTACGATCCAGCGGAAGAGACCCAGTACTTC.

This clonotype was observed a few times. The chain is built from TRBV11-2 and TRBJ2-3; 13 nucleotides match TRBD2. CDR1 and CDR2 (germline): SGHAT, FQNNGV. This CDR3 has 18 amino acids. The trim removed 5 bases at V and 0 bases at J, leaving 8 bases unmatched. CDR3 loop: CASSPGLAGLPSTDTQYF. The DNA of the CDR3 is TGTGCCAGCAGCCCGGGACTAGCGGGACTCCCTAGCACAGATACGCAGTATTTT. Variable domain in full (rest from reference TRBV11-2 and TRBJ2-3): EAGVAQSPRYKIIEKRQSVAFWCNPISGHATLYWYQQILGQGPKLLIQFQNNGVVDDSQLPKDRFSAERLKGVDSTLKIQPAKLEDSAVYLCASSPGLAGLPSTDTQYFGPGTRLTVL.

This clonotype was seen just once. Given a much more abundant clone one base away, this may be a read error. The CDR3 DNA reads TGCTCCAGCAGCCACGGGAGAGACAATGAGCAGTTCTTC. Amino acid sequence: CSSSHGRDNEQFF. The V and J genes are TRBV4-3 and TRBJ2-1, with a possible D match to TRBD2 (6 bases). The CDR3 is made up of 13 amino acids. Germline CDR1 and CDR2: LGHNA and YSLEER.

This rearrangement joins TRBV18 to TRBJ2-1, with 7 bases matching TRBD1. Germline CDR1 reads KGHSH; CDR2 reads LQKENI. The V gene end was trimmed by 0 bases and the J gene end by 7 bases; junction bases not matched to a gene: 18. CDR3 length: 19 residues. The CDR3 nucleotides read TGTGCCAGCTCACCACCGAGGGTACCAAGGGGGCAAGGAGGTAATGAGCAGTTCTTC. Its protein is CASSPPRVPRGQGGNEQFF.

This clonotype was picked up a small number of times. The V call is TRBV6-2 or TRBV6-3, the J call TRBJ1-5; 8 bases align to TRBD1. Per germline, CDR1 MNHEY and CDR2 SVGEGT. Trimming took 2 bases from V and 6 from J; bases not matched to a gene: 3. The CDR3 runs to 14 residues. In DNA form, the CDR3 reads TGTGCCAGCAGTTACAACAGGGGGACTCAGCCCCAGCATTTT. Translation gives CASSYNRGTQPQHF.

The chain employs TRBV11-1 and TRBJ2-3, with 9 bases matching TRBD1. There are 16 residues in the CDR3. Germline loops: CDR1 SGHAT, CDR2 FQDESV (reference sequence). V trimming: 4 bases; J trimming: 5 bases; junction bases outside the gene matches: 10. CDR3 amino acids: CASSSGQGVDGDTQYF. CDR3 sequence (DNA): TGTGCCAGCAGCTCGGGACAGGGTGTCGACGGAGATACGCAGTATTTT.

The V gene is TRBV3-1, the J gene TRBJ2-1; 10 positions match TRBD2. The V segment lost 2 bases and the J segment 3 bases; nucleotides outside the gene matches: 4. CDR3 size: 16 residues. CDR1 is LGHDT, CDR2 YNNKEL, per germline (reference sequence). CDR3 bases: TGTGCCAGCAGCCAACAGACTAGCGGGTTCTACAATGAGCAGTTCTTC. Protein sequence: CASSQQTSGFYNEQFF.

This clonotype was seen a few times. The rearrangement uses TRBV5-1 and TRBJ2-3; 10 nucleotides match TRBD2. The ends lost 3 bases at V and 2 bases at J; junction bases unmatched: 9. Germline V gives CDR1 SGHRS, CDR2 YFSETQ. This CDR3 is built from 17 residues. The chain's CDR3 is CASSSLVLAGATDTQYF. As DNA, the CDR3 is TGCGCCAGCAGCTCCCTGGTTCTAGCGGGAGCCACAGATACGCAGTATTTT.

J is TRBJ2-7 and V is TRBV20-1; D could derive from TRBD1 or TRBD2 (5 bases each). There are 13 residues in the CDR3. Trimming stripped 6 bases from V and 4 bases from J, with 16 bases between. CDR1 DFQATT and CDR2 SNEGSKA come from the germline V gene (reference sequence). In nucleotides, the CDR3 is TGCAGTGCCCGCCGGGACGATGGATACGAGCAGTACTTC. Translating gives CSARRDDGYEQYF.

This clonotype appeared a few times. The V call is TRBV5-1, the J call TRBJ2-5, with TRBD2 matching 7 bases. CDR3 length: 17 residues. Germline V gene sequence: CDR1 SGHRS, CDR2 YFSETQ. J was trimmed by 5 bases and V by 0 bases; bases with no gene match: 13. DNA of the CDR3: TGCGCCAGCAGCTTGGCGGCTAGCGGTAATCGGGGGGAGACCCAGTACTTC. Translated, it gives CASSLAASGNRGETQYF. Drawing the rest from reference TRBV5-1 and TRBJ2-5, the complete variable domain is KAGVTQTPRYLIKTRGQQVTLSCSPISGHRSVSWYQQTPGQGLQFLFEYFSETQRNKGNFPGRFSGRQFSNSRSEMNVSTLELGDSALYLCASSLAASGNRGETQYFGPGTRLLVL.

The CDR3 sequence is CASNLQGQETQYF. DNA for the CDR3: TGTGCCAGCAATTTACAGGGACAAGAGACCCAGTACTTC. The chain has TRBV7-2 and TRBJ2-5; TRBD1 might be the D (6 bases). The germline gives CDR1 SGHTA, CDR2 FQGNSA. This CDR3 region has 13 residues. V gave up 7 bases and J gave up 2 bases, with 11 bases separating them. Full variable domain (missing parts from reference TRBV7-2 and TRBJ2-5): GAGVSQSPSNKVTEKGKDVELRCDPISGHTALYWYRQSLGQGLEFLIYFQGNSAPDKSGLPSDRFSAERTGGSVSTLTIQRTQQEDSAVYLCASNLQGQETQYFGPGTRLLVL.

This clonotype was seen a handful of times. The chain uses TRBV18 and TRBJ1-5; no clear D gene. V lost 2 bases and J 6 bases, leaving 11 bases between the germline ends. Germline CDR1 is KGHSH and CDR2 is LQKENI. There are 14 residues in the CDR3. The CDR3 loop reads CASSPSGAGQPQHF. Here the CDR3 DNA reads TGTGCCAGCTCACCATCGGGCGCAGGTCAGCCCCAGCATTTT.